One sample yielded the 2 T cell receptor beta chains listed below, sequenced in a study of cytomegalovirus exposure and HLA in healthy donors. PCR amplification relied on 60 Vbeta primers (plus 13 Jbeta primers). Clones were read by immunoSEQ multiplex PCR, and TCRdb kept only the in-frame ones, dropping some. The sample yields approximately 130,000 clones, about 82% seen once. The sequenced sample was PBMCs. All receptors derive from a boy aged 10-17 years in good health and CMV-seronegative.

V is TRBV2 and J is TRBJ2-1; D is undetermined. The V gene's germline CDR1 is SNHLY and CDR2 FYNNEI. The CDR3 has 12 residues. The V end was cut by 3 bases, the J end by 5 bases, with 5 bases between. CDR3 amino acids: CASSERNNEQFF. CDR3 DNA sequence: TGTGCCAGCAGTGAGCGGAACAATGAGCAGTTCTTC.

This sequence joins TRBV11-2 and TRBJ2-1; 11 nucleotides match TRBD2. Looked up from germline, CDR1 is SGHAT and CDR2 is FQNNGV. The CDR3 has 16 amino acids. With 5 bases clipped from V and 9 bases from J, the junction kept 12 bases outside the gene matches. The CDR3 reads CASSTSGSHEVSEQFF. In DNA, the CDR3 is TGTGCCAGCAGCACTAGCGGGAGTCATGAGGTCAGTGAGCAGTTCTTC. The complete variable domain, with remaining parts taken from reference TRBV11-2 and TRBJ2-1, reads EAGVAQSPRYKIIEKRQSVAFWCNPISGHATLYWYQQILGQGPKLLIQFQNNGVVDDSQLPKDRFSAERLKGVDSTLKIQPAKLEDSAVYLCASSTSGSHEVSEQFFGPGTRLTVL.